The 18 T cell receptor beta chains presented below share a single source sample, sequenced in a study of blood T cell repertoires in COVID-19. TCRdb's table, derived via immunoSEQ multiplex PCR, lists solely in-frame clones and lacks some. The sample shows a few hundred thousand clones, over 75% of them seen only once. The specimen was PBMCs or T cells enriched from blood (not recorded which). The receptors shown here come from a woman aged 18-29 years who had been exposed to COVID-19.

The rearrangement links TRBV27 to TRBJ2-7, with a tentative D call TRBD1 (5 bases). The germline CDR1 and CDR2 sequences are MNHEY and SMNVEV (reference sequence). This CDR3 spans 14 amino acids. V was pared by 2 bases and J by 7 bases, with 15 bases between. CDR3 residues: CASSLIVGVREQYF. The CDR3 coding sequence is TGTGCCAGCAGTTTAATTGTAGGGGTTAGAGAGCAGTACTTC.

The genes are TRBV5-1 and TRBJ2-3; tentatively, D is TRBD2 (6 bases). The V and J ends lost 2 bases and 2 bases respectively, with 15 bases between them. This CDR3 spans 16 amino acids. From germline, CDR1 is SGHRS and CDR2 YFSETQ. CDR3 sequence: CASSLDPGDHTDTQYF. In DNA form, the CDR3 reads TGCGCCAGCAGCTTAGATCCGGGGGATCACACAGATACGCAGTATTTT.

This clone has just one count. The DNA for the CDR3 is TGTGCCAGCAGATATACAGGGGACCCAGAGGCTTTCTTT. Translated: CASRYTGDPEAFF. V usage is TRBV2 and J usage is TRBJ1-1; 7 bases are shared with TRBD1. The V gene's germline CDR1 is SNHLY and CDR2 FYNNEI. After removal of 6 bases from V and 11 bases from J, the junction contained 12 bases not matched to a gene. The CDR3 is 13 residues long.

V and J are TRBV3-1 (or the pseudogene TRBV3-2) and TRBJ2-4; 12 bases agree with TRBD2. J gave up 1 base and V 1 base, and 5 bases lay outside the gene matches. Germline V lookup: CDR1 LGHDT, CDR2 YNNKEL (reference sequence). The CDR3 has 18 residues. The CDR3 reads CASSQVTSGSAAKNIQYF. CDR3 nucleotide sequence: TGTGCCAGCAGCCAAGTGACTAGCGGGAGTGCGGCCAAAAACATTCAGTACTTC.

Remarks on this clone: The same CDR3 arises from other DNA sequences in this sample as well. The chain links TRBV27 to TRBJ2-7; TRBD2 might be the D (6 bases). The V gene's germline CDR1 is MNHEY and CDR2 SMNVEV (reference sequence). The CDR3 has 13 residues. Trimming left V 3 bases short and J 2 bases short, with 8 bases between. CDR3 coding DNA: TGTGCCAGCAGTTTGGCGGGGACCTACGAGCAGTACTTC. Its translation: CASSLAGTYEQYF.

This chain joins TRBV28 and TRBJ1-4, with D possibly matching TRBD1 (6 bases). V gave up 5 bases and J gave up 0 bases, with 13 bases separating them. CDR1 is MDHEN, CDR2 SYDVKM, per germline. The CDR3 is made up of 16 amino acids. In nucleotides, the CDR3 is TGTGCCAGCAGTAGCGGGGGGCCTGCAACTAATGAAAAACTGTTTTTT. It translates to CASSSGGPATNEKLFF.

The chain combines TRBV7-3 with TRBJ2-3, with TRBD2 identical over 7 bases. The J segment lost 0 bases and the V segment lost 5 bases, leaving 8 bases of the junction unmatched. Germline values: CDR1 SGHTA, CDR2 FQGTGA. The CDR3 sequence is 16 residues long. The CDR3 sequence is CASSPYKAGSTDTQYF. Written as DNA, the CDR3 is TGTGCCAGCAGCCCCTACAAAGCGGGGAGCACAGATACGCAGTATTTT.

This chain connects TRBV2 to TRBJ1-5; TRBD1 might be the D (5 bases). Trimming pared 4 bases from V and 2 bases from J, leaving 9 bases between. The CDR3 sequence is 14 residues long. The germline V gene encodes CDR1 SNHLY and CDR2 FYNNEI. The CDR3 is CASSVGGGNQPQHF. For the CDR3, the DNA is TGTGCCAGCAGTGTGGGAGGGGGCAATCAGCCCCAGCATTTT.

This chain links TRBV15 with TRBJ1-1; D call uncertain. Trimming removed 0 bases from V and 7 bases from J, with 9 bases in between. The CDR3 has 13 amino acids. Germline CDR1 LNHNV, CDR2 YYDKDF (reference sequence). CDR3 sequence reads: CATSRDEQIEAFF. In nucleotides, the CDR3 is TGTGCCACCAGCAGAGATGAACAGATTGAAGCTTTCTTT.

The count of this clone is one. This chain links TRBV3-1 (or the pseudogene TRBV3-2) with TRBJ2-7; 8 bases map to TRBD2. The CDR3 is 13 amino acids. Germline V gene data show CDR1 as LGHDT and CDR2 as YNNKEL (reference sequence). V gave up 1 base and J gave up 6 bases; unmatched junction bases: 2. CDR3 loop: CASSQGGLVEQYF. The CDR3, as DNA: TGTGCCAGCAGCCAAGGGGGACTAGTCGAGCAGTACTTC.

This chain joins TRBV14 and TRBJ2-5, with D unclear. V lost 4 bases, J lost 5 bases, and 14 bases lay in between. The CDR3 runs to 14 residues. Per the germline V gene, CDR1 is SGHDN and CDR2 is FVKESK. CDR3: CASSLSPGWETQYF. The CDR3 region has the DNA TGTGCCAGCAGCCTAAGCCCAGGATGGGAGACCCAGTACTTC.

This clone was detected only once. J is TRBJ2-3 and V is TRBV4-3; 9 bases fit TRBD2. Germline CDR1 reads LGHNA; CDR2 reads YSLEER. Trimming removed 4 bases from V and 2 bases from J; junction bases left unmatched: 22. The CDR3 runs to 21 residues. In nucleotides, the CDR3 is TGCGCCAGCAGCCCAACCACCCCCGGGACTAGCTACCCCTCTCCCACAGATACGCAGTATTTT. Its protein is CASSPTTPGTSYPSPTDTQYF.

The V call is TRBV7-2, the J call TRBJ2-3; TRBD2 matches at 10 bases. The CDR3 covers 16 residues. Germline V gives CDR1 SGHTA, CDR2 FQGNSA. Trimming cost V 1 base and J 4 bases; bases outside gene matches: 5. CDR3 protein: CASSLVASGGADTQYF. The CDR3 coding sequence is TGTGCCAGCAGCTTAGTCGCTAGCGGGGGTGCAGATACGCAGTATTTT.

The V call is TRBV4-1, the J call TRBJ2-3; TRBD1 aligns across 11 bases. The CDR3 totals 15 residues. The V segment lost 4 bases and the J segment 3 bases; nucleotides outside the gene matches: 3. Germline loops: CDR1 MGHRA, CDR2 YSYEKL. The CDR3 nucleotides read TGCGCCAGCAGCCGAGGGGACAGGGGGACAGATACGCAGTATTTT. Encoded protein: CASSRGDRGTDTQYF.

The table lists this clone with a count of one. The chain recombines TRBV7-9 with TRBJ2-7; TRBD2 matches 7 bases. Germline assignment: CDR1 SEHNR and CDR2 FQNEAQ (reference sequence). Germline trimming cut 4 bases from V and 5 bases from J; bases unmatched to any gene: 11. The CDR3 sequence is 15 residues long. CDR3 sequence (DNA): TGTGCCAGCAGCTCACACGGACTCCGGGGGGACGAGCAGTACTTC. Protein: CASSSHGLRGDEQYF.

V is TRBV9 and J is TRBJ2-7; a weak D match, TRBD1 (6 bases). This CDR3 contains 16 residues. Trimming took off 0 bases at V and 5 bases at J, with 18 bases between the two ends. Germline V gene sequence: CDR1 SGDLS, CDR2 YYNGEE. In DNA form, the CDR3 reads TGTGCCAGCAGCGTAGGGGTGACAGGAGTTTCGGACGAGCAGTACTTC. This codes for CASSVGVTGVSDEQYF.

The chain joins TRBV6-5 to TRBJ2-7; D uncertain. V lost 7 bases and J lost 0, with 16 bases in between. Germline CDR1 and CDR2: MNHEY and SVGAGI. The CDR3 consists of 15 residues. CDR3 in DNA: TGTGCCAGCACCAAAGAGGCGGTTAGCTCCTACGAGCAGTACTTC. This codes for CASTKEAVSSYEQYF.

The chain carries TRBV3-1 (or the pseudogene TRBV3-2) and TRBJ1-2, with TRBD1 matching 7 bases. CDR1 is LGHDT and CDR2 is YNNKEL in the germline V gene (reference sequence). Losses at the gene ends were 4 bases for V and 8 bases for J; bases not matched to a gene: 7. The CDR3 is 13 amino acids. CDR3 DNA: TGTGCCAGCAGCCTGGAGGGGGCAAGGGGCTACACCTTC. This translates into CASSLEGARGYTF.